Shown below are 27 T cell receptor beta chains from a single sample sequenced in a study of T cell repertoires in cytomegalovirus infection. TCRdb reanalysed the reads using MiXCR and keeps one entry per CDR3 protein. This sample has nearly 650,000 distinct CDR3 sequences, with 20% to 25% found just once. Sequencing input: CD8+ T cells from PBMCs. These TCRs come from a human donor in good health (CMV status not recorded). Some clones in this sample may be carry-over from other donors' samples.

This chain links TRBV29-1 with TRBJ2-1; D gene unclear. CDR1 is SQVTM, CDR2 ANQGSEA, per germline. Trimming left V 3 bases short and J 1 base short, with 4 bases between. The length of the CDR3 is 12 residues. The DNA of the CDR3 is TGCAGCGTTGACATGTCCTACAATGAGCAGTTCTTC. Amino acids: CSVDMSYNEQFF.

This clonotype was counted only a few times. J is TRBJ2-3 and V is TRBV29-1; a weak D match, TRBD1 (6 bases). V gave up 3 bases and J gave up 5 bases, with 12 bases separating them. Germline V CDR1 and CDR2: SQVTM, ANQGSEA. The CDR3 runs to 13 residues. CDR3 sequence (DNA): TGCAGCGTTGAGTGGGGGCTGGAAGATACGCAGTATTTT. Amino acids: CSVEWGLEDTQYF.

A remark on this clonotype: A much larger clone differs by one base, so this may be a read error. The chain has TRBV7-8 and TRBJ1-6; TRBD1 matches at 9 bases. J lost 9 bases, V lost 4 bases, and 13 bases had no gene match. This CDR3 has 17 residues. Looked up from germline, CDR1 is SGHVS and CDR2 is FQNEAQ. CDR3 DNA sequence: TGTGCCAGCAGCTCATTACCGGGTCTGGGACAGGGTTCACCCCTCCACTTT. Translation gives CASSSLPGLGQGSPLHF.

The rearrangement links TRBV20-1 to TRBJ1-1, with D perhaps TRBD1 (5 bases). The CDR3 runs 13 residues. Trimming stripped 1 base from V and 2 bases from J, with 8 bases between. Germline V gene lookup returns CDR1 DFQATT and CDR2 SNEGSKA (reference sequence). The CDR3 DNA follows: TGCAGTGCTAGAGCACAGGATAACACTGAAGCTTTCTTT. This translates into CSARAQDNTEAFF.

This clonotype has only a few counts. V usage is TRBV5-6 and J usage is TRBJ2-6; 8 nucleotides line up with TRBD1. The CDR3 runs to 16 residues. From germline, CDR1 is SGHDT and CDR2 YYEEEE. V shed 5 bases and J 3 bases; nucleotides not matched to a gene: 7. CDR3 loop: CASRDRVLSGANVLTF. The DNA of the CDR3 is TGTGCCAGCAGGGACAGGGTCTTAAGTGGGGCCAACGTCCTGACTTTC.

This clonotype was detected many times. The chain employs TRBV7-6 and TRBJ1-2; TRBD1 aligns across 8 bases. The trim removed 4 bases at V and 8 bases at J, leaving 15 bases unmatched. The CDR3 covers 16 residues. Germline CDR1 SGHVS, CDR2 FNYEAQ. CDR3 nucleotides: TGTGCCAGCAGCTCTGACAGGGGAGCCACCTTCGAGGGCTACACCTTC. It encodes CASSSDRGATFEGYTF.

In this sample, this clonotype turned up a few times. V is TRBV6-5 and J is TRBJ2-3, with D possibly matching TRBD2 (6 bases). This CDR3 region has 15 residues. V lost 5 bases and J lost 4, with 16 bases in between. CDR1 and CDR2 (germline): MNHEY, SVGAGI. The CDR3 spells CASSPMGGVPDTQYF. CDR3 nucleotides: TGTGCCAGCAGTCCCATGGGGGGTGTGCCAGATACGCAGTATTTT.

The V and J genes are TRBV6-5 and TRBJ2-1; 7 bases agree with TRBD1. Per the germline V gene, CDR1 is MNHEY and CDR2 is SVGAGI. V trimming: 5 bases; J trimming: 3 bases; junction bases outside the gene matches: 13. The CDR3 totals 17 residues. For the CDR3, the DNA is TGTGCCAGCAGTCCCCAGGGACAGTCGGGTGTCTACAATGAGCAGTTCTTC. This codes for CASSPQGQSGVYNEQFF.

This clonotype turned up a few times. V gene TRBV15 combines with J gene TRBJ2-2; possibly TRBD1 or TRBD2 for D (5 bases each). Germline V gene sequence: CDR1 LNHNV, CDR2 YYDKDF (reference sequence). The CDR3 extends over 15 amino acids. Trimming shortened V by 5 bases and J by 0 bases, and 10 bases separated the two germline ends. The CDR3 bases are TGTGCCACCAGCCGGGACCGATCGAACACCGGGGAGCTGTTTTTT. Encoded protein: CATSRDRSNTGELFF.

This clonotype came up many times. V usage is TRBV7-8 and J usage is TRBJ2-7; 11 bases map to TRBD1. Germline trimming cut 1 base from V and 6 bases from J; bases unmatched to any gene: 2. CDR3 length: 14 residues. Germline V CDR1 and CDR2: SGHVS, FQNEAQ. CDR3 residues: CASSLVGTGGEQYF. CDR3 nucleotide sequence: TGTGCCAGCAGCTTAGTGGGGACAGGGGGCGAGCAGTACTTC.

This clonotype occurred a few times. The rearrangement links TRBV6-2 or TRBV6-3 to TRBJ2-7; D is ambiguous. In germline, CDR1 is MNHEY, CDR2 SVGEGT. Trimming took off 4 bases at V and 5 bases at J, with 9 bases between the two ends. This CDR3 is built from 12 residues. The CDR3 DNA is TGTGCCAGCAGTTCCGTTTTTGACGAGCAGTACGTC. This encodes CASSSVFDEQYV.

V gene TRBV27 combines with J gene TRBJ2-3; 8 nucleotides line up with TRBD1. Germline CDR1 reads MNHEY; CDR2 reads SMNVEV (reference sequence). The V segment lost 5 bases and the J segment 4 bases; nucleotides outside the gene matches: 11. The length of the CDR3 is 16 residues. CDR3 amino acids: CASSLPGGVGSDTQYF. The CDR3 DNA is TGTGCCAGCAGTCTACCAGGGGGCGTGGGATCAGATACGCAGTATTTT.

This rearrangement joins TRBV25-1 to TRBJ2-2; the match to TRBD1 covers 9 bases. Trimming cost V 0 bases and J 1 base; bases outside gene matches: 3. There are 17 residues in the CDR3. Germline values: CDR1 MGHDK, CDR2 SYGVNS. The DNA of the CDR3 is TGTGCCAGCAGTGAATATTTGGACAGGGGGAACACCGGGGAGCTGTTTTTT. Protein: CASSEYLDRGNTGELFF.

The V call is TRBV29-1, the J call TRBJ2-3; D tentatively fits TRBD1 or TRBD2 (5 bases each). Germline CDR1 is SQVTM and CDR2 is ANQGSEA. The ends were cut back, 2 bases at V and 4 bases at J, with 16 bases in the middle. This CDR3 has 15 amino acids. CDR3 protein: CSVEWGRTTADTQYF. The CDR3 DNA reads TGCAGCGTTGAATGGGGACGTACTACGGCAGATACGCAGTATTTT.

V is TRBV7-9 and J is TRBJ2-1, with TRBD2 identical over 10 bases. Per germline, CDR1 SEHNR and CDR2 FQNEAQ (reference sequence). The CDR3 is 15 residues long. Unmatched junction bases numbered 3, after V lost 6 bases and J lost 1 base. The CDR3, as DNA: TGTGCCAGCAGAGCTAGCGGGGGATCCTACAATGAGCAGTTCTTC. It is translated as CASRASGGSYNEQFF.

On this clonotype itself: One end of the junction does not line up with germline, which may come from a read error. V usage is TRBV28 and J usage is TRBJ2-3, with D possibly being TRBD2 (6 bases). Germline V lookup: CDR1 MDHEN, CDR2 SYDVKM. CDR3 size: 17 residues. The CDR3: CANSVLPGTANTDTQYF. CDR3 nucleotides: TGTGCCAACAGTGTCCTTCCCGGGACTGCAAACACAGATACGCAGTATTTT.

The V call is TRBV7-9, the J call TRBJ2-7; 8 nucleotides align to TRBD1. V lost 5 bases, J lost 7 bases, and 4 bases stayed unmatched. This CDR3 is built from 12 residues. Germline V gene data show CDR1 as SEHNR and CDR2 as FQNEAQ (reference sequence). The CDR3 is CASSMGTGEQYF. The CDR3 coding sequence is TGTGCCAGCAGCATGGGGACAGGTGAGCAGTACTTC. Full variable domain (outside the CDR3, taken from reference TRBV7-9 and TRBJ2-7): DTGVSQNPRHKITKRGQNVTFRCDPISEHNRLYWYRQTLGQGPEFLTYFQNEAQLEKSRLLSDRFSAERPKGSFSTLEIQRTEQGDSAMYLCASSMGTGEQYFGPGTRLTVT.

This chain joins TRBV15 and TRBJ2-2; possible D gene TRBD1, 5 bases. There are 15 residues in the CDR3. Germline V lookup: CDR1 LNHNV, CDR2 YYDKDF (reference sequence). V lost 4 bases and J lost 6, with 15 bases in between. The DNA for the CDR3 is TGTGCCACCAGCACTTCACCTGGGGCGGCCGGGGAGCTGTTTTTT. Residues: CATSTSPGAAGELFF.

Concerning this clonotype: One base away lies a much larger clone, so this may be a sequencing read error. The chain links TRBV6-5 to TRBJ1-1; perhaps TRBD1 as D (6 bases). Germline values: CDR1 MNHEY, CDR2 SVGAGI. The germline V and J ends were trimmed by 10 bases and 7 bases, with 19 bases remaining between them. This CDR3 has 13 amino acids. The CDR3: CANIKDSGFEAFF. CDR3 bases: TGTGCCAACATTAAGGACAGCGGGTTTGAAGCTTTCTTT.

About this clonotype: This could be a read error, since a much larger clone is one nucleotide away. The chain recombines TRBV7-8 with TRBJ2-3; perhaps TRBD2 as D (5 bases). CDR3 length: 17 amino acids. The germline V gene has CDR1 SGHVS and CDR2 FQNEAQ. CDR3 bases: TGTGTCAGCAGACCAGGCCCCCGGGGATCTAGCACAGATACGCAGTATTTT. Residues: CVSRPGPRGSSTDTQYF.

The chain carries TRBV5-5 and TRBJ2-1; D not resolved. The CDR3 has 13 residues. From germline, CDR1 is SGHKS and CDR2 YYEKEE (reference sequence). V lost 3 bases and J 3 bases, leaving 7 bases between the germline ends. This CDR3 reads CASSSLHYNEQFF. CDR3 sequence (DNA): TGTGCCAGCAGCTCCTTGCACTACAATGAGCAGTTCTTC.

This clonotype was counted a few times. This chain's CDR3 is CASSAFGLDSYNEQFF. The CDR3 coding sequence is TGTGCCAGCAGTGCCTTTGGACTAGACTCCTACAATGAGCAGTTCTTC. V gene TRBV2 combines with J gene TRBJ2-1; 7 bases match TRBD2. Trimming took 4 bases from V and 0 from J; bases not matched to a gene: 6. The length of the CDR3 is 16 residues. Germline CDR1 is SNHLY and CDR2 is FYNNEI.

The genes are TRBV14 and TRBJ1-1; no clear D. The CDR3 spans 17 residues. Deletions cut 0 bases from V and 5 bases from J, with 19 bases between. Germline CDR1 reads SGHDN; CDR2 reads FVKESK. The CDR3 nucleotides are TGTGCCAGCAGCCAAGATAATATCGGTCGTCCGAGGACTGAAGCTTTCTTT. This codes for CASSQDNIGRPRTEAFF.

Ten or more counts support this clonotype. The J gene is TRBJ2-1, the V gene TRBV7-9; 9 bases agree with TRBD1. The J segment lost 6 bases and the V segment lost 5 bases, leaving 11 bases of the junction unmatched. This CDR3 contains 16 residues. Germline-derived CDR1 and CDR2 are SEHNR and FQNEAQ (reference sequence). DNA of the CDR3: TGTGCCAGCAGCCGACCCGGGACAGGGTCCAGCAATGAGCAGTTCTTC. Translating gives CASSRPGTGSSNEQFF.

This clonotype was seen a few times. The chain combines TRBV7-6 with TRBJ2-7; D is ambiguous. This CDR3 is 12 amino acids long. V was pared by 5 bases and J by 3 bases, with 8 bases between. Germline V gene lookup returns CDR1 SGHVS and CDR2 FNYEAQ. CDR3 in amino acids: CASSPSFYEQYF. The CDR3 DNA sequence: TGTGCCAGCAGCCCCAGTTTCTACGAGCAGTACTTC.

Worth noting for this clonotype: This sequence may be a read error, since a much larger clone differs from it by one base. The genes are TRBV14 and TRBJ1-6; D unresolved. CDR3 length: 18 amino acids. Looked up from germline, CDR1 is SGHDN and CDR2 is FVKESK. CDR3 region: CVSSQAHTALGYNSPLHF. The CDR3 DNA sequence: TGTGTCAGCAGCCAAGCACATACGGCCCTTGGGTATAATTCACCCCTCCACTTT.

The chain has TRBV12-3 or TRBV12-4 and TRBJ2-2; 7 nucleotides align to TRBD1. V lost 4 bases, J lost 4 bases, and 3 bases stayed unmatched. This CDR3 contains 14 residues. The CDR3 nucleotides are TGTGCCAGCAGTTCGACAGGGTTCACCGGGGAGCTGTTTTTT. It codes for CASSSTGFTGELFF.